These 13 T cell receptor beta chains originate from one sample sequenced in a study of cytomegalovirus exposure and HLA in healthy donors. The PCR ran on 60 Vbeta and 13 Jbeta primers. The assay was immunoSEQ multiplex PCR, and TCRdb's table has in-frame clones only and misses some. Of some 200,000 clones listed, around nine tenths are singletons. The specimen sequenced was PBMCs. The origin of the receptors is a woman under 30 in good health and CMV-seronegative.

This chain joins TRBV18 and TRBJ1-2; 7 positions agree with TRBD1. Germline trimming cut 3 bases from V and 4 bases from J; bases unmatched to any gene: 5. Germline V gene data show CDR1 as KGHSH and CDR2 as LQKENI. The CDR3 has 14 residues. In DNA form, the CDR3 reads TGTGCCAGCTCACCTAGGGACAGTCTCTATGGCTACACCTTC. Amino acids: CASSPRDSLYGYTF. Filled out from reference TRBV18 and TRBJ1-2, the complete variable domain reads NAGVMQNPRHLVRRRGQEARLRCSPMKGHSHVYWYRQLPEEGLKFMVYLQKENIIDESGMPKERFSAEFPKEGPSILRIQQVVRGDSAAYFCASSPRDSLYGYTFGSGTRLTVV.

The CDR3 DNA reads as TGTGCCAGCAGCCCGGGACAGGGGAGCTATGGCTACACCTTC. Protein sequence: CASSPGQGSYGYTF. The genes are TRBV11-3 and TRBJ1-2; 10 bases agree with TRBD1. CDR3 length: 14 residues. Germline assignment: CDR1 SGHNT and CDR2 YENEEA. The V segment lost 5 bases and the J segment 4 bases; nucleotides outside the gene matches: 4.

The chain has TRBV6-5 and TRBJ1-2; TRBD1 matches 7 bases. Germline trimming cut 7 bases from V and 5 bases from J; bases unmatched to any gene: 10. Germline assignment: CDR1 MNHEY and CDR2 SVGAGI. The CDR3 is 14 residues long. In DNA form, the CDR3 reads TGTGCCAGCACCCCGGGACAGTTAAGTTATGGCTACACCTTC. This translates into CASTPGQLSYGYTF.

The rearrangement links TRBV27 to TRBJ2-7; D may be TRBD2 (6 bases). This CDR3 comprises 13 residues. V was trimmed by 8 bases and J by 1 base, leaving 12 bases between them. The germline V gene encodes CDR1 MNHEY and CDR2 SMNVEV (reference sequence). CDR3 sequence (DNA): TGTGCCAGCGTGCGCGCGGGGTCCTACGAGCAGTACTTC. Translated, it gives CASVRAGSYEQYF.

V usage is TRBV5-1 and J usage is TRBJ1-2; D call uncertain. This CDR3 spans 13 amino acids. Germline V lookup: CDR1 SGHRS, CDR2 YFSETQ. Trimming cost V 0 bases and J 7 bases, with 10 bases left between them. This CDR3 is CASSLDGTGGYTF. The CDR3 DNA reads as TGCGCCAGCAGCTTGGATGGCACGGGTGGCTACACCTTC.

The chain joins TRBV6-5 to TRBJ2-1; 7 bases line up with TRBD2. V gave up 6 bases and J gave up 4 bases; unmatched junction bases: 3. Germline V gene lookup returns CDR1 MNHEY and CDR2 SVGAGI. This CDR3 contains 13 residues. The CDR3 DNA sequence: TGTGCCAGCAGCTGGACTAGTTACAATGAGCAGTTCTTC. It codes for CASSWTSYNEQFF.

This clone was found once. V gene TRBV7-3 combines with J gene TRBJ2-5; D possibly corresponds to TRBD2 (5 bases). CDR1 and CDR2 (germline): SGHTA, FQGTGA. The CDR3 length is 13 residues. The V end lost 4 bases, the J end lost 0 bases, and 6 bases lay between the germline ends. CDR3 bases: TGTGCCAGCAGCTCCGGGAACCAAGAGACCCAGTACTTC. Translating it yields CASSSGNQETQYF.

The J gene is TRBJ1-1, the V gene TRBV5-1; D ambiguous. Germline CDR1 is SGHRS and CDR2 is YFSETQ. Trimming cost V 1 base and J 4 bases, with 8 bases left between them. The CDR3 length is 13 residues. CDR3 coding DNA: TGCGCCAGCAGCTTGAGTCCGGGCACTGAAGCTTTCTTT. It is translated as CASSLSPGTEAFF.

This sequence joins TRBV27 and TRBJ1-2; maybe TRBD1 (6 bases). Germline CDR1 reads MNHEY; CDR2 reads SMNVEV (reference sequence). The CDR3 is made up of 13 amino acids. V shed 6 bases and J shed 2 bases, with 10 bases lying between them. This CDR3 is CASSLDRNYGYTF. The CDR3 bases are TGTGCCAGCAGCCTAGACAGGAACTATGGCTACACCTTC.

The V and J genes are TRBV13 and TRBJ2-1, with 7 bases identical to TRBD1. There are 17 residues in the CDR3. J lost 3 bases, V lost 2 bases, and 10 bases had no gene match. Germline V gene sequence: CDR1 PRHDT, CDR2 FYEKMQ (reference sequence). The CDR3 nucleotides are TGTGCCAGCAGCTTAAGGGGGCTATACCTTAGCTACAATGAGCAGTTCTTC. Its protein is CASSLRGLYLSYNEQFF. The full variable domain, completed using reference TRBV13 and TRBJ2-1, is AAGVIQSPRHLIKEKRETATLKCYPIPRHDTVYWYQQGPGQDPQFLISFYEKMQSDKGSIPDRFSAQQFSDYHSELNMSSLELGDSALYFCASSLRGLYLSYNEQFFGPGTRLTVL.

The J gene is TRBJ1-2, the V gene TRBV6-4; 9 nucleotides line up with TRBD1. V lost 2 bases to trimming and J lost 7 bases; unmatched junction nucleotides: 11. The CDR3 covers 16 residues. Germline V gene sequence: CDR1 MRHNA, CDR2 SNTAGT. The CDR3 loop is CASSDSPGDRVSGYTF. CDR3 bases: TGTGCCAGCAGTGACAGTCCAGGGGACAGGGTTTCTGGCTACACCTTC.

The rearrangement joins TRBV11-3 to TRBJ1-2; D may be TRBD1 (5 bases). V was shortened by 1 base and J by 4 bases, with 10 bases between the two germline ends. The CDR3 is 14 residues long. The germline V gene has CDR1 SGHNT and CDR2 YENEEA. The CDR3 nucleotides are TGTGCCAGCAGCTTAGGCGGGGGTTTCTATGGCTACACCTTC. Its protein product is CASSLGGGFYGYTF.

The V and J genes are TRBV2 and TRBJ2-7, with TRBD1 matching over 8 bases. The CDR3 loop spans 14 amino acids. V gave up 1 base and J gave up 6 bases; unmatched junction bases: 5. CDR1 and CDR2 from the germline V gene are SNHLY and FYNNEI. The CDR3 nucleotides are TGTGCCAGCAGTGAAGGTCAGGGGGCAGTCGAGCAGTACTTC. Amino acids: CASSEGQGAVEQYF.